Listed below are T cell receptor beta chains from one sample, sequenced in a study of T cells in Graves' hyperthyroidism and ophthalmopathy. Using its own MiXCR run on the multiplex PCR reads, TCRdb lists one record per CDR3 protein. Of hundreds of thousands of distinct CDR3 sequences detected, 15% to 20% appear once; the ten largest clones hold roughly 44%. Material: blood. The receptors come from a man aged 40-50 years with Graves' ophthalmopathy. CDR3s include the opening cysteine and the closing phenylalanine or tryptophan. D genes are given only for firm matches. Some rows mark clone size as missing; the rest say once, few, many or name a class of expanded clone.

clone_size	v_call	j_call	d_call	cdr3_aa	cdr3_nt
-	TRBV19	TRBJ1-2	-	CASSIEGSNFYGYTF	TGTGCCAGTAGTATAGAAGGGTCGAACTTCTATGGCTACACCTTC
many	TRBV7-2	TRBJ2-7	-	CASSLGEGLSYEQYF	TGTGCCAGCAGCTTAGGAGAGGGGCTCTCCTACGAGCAGTACTTC
many	TRBV5-1	TRBJ1-1	-	CASSSGRINTEAFF	TGCGCCAGCAGCTCGGGACGGATTAACACTGAAGCTTTCTTT
-	TRBV20-1	TRBJ2-5	-	CSARDVVAAYQETQYF	TGCAGTGCTAGAGATGTAGTAGCGGCGTACCAAGAGACCCAGTACTTC
-	TRBV30	TRBJ1-5	-	CAWSDMNGGFSNQPQHF	TGTGCCTGGAGCGATATGAATGGGGGCTTTAGCAATCAGCCCCAGCATTTT
many	TRBV3-1	TRBJ2-3	-	CASSQDSGVGTDTQYF	TGTGCCAGCAGCCAAGATTCGGGAGTAGGCACAGATACGCAGTATTTT
-	TRBV30	TRBJ2-2	-	CAWSVLGNRILAGELFF	TGTGCCTGGAGTGTTTTGGGGAATAGGATTTTGGCCGGGGAGCTGTTTTTT
many	TRBV15	TRBJ2-3	TRBD2	CATSRVETSGGRWGTDTQYF	TGTGCCACCAGCAGAGTTGAAACTAGCGGGGGTCGGTGGGGCACAGATACGCAGTATTTT
few	TRBV29-1	TRBJ2-1	TRBD2	CSVETSGSSYNEQFF	TGCAGCGTTGAAACCAGCGGGAGCTCCTACAATGAGCAGTTCTTC
many	TRBV12-3/TRBV12-4	TRBJ2-1	-	CASSLQGPQFF	TGTGCCAGCAGTTTACAAGGACCGCAGTTCTTC
many	TRBV6-2/TRBV6-3	TRBJ1-1	-	CASSPDRAHTEAFF	TGTGCCAGCAGTCCCGACAGAGCTCACACTGAAGCTTTCTTT
many	TRBV2	TRBJ1-5	-	CASSEATGGRQPQHF	TGTGCCAGCAGTGAAGCCACGGGGGGCCGACAGCCCCAGCATTTT
-	TRBV5-6	TRBJ1-1	-	CASSLSWDMKAFF	TGTGCCAGCAGCTTATCGTGGGATATGAAGGCTTTCTTT
-	TRBV3-1	TRBJ2-7	-	CASRLTATYEQYF	TGTGCCAGCAGACTGACGGCAACCTACGAGCAGTACTTC
-	TRBV18	TRBJ2-1	TRBD1	CASTPRDRGNEQFF	TGTGCCAGCACTCCCCGGGACAGGGGCAATGAGCAGTTCTTC
many	TRBV20-1	TRBJ2-3	-	CSAAPGLPADTQYF	TGCAGTGCTGCTCCGGGACTTCCGGCAGATACGCAGTATTTT
many	TRBV18	TRBJ2-3	TRBD1	CASSSGTGTDTQYF	TGTGCCAGCTCCTCCGGGACAGGCACAGATACGCAGTATTTT
few	TRBV3-1	TRBJ1-2	TRBD1	CASSLSGQGAGYTF	TGTGCCAGCAGCCTGTCGGGACAGGGGGCCGGCTACACCTTC
-	TRBV6-6	TRBJ1-2	-	CASSYSIRVDGYTF	TGTGCCAGCAGTTACTCGATACGGGTGGATGGCTACACCTTC
-	TRBV6-1	TRBJ2-1	-	CASSDPHNNEQFF	TGTGCCAGCAGTGACCCTCATAACAATGAGCAGTTCTTC
few	TRBV20-1	TRBJ1-1	-	CGTQDSNTEAFF	TGCGGGACACAGGACTCGAACACTGAAGCTTTCTTT
-	TRBV7-9	TRBJ1-4	-	CASSSMAGGVKLFF	TGTGCCAGCAGCTCTATGGCCGGGGGCGTGAAACTGTTTTTT
few	TRBV6-1	TRBJ2-7	TRBD1	CASLIPTGASQYF	TGTGCCAGCTTAATTCCTACAGGGGCGAGTCAGTACTTC
-	TRBV5-1	TRBJ1-1	TRBD1	CASSLEAGGNIEAFF	TGCGCCAGCAGCTTGGAGGCAGGGGGTAATATCGAAGCTTTCTTT
few	TRBV12-3/TRBV12-4	TRBJ2-7	TRBD2	CASSPPEAGETYEQYF	TGTGCCAGCAGCCCCCCAGAAGCGGGAGAAACCTACGAGCAGTACTTC
many	TRBV12-3/TRBV12-4	TRBJ2-1	TRBD2	CASGGDSYNEQFF	TGTGCTAGCGGGGGGGACTCCTACAATGAGCAGTTCTTC
few	TRBV30	TRBJ2-7	-	CAWGGDLAYEQYF	TGTGCCTGGGGTGGGGACCTCGCCTACGAGCAGTACTTC
-	TRBV11-2	TRBJ2-1	-	CASSLELSYNEQFF	TGTGCCAGCAGCTTAGAACTAAGCTACAATGAGCAGTTCTTC
-	TRBV11-2	TRBJ1-5	-	CASSPRWTVYSNQPQHF	TGTGCCAGCAGCCCCCGATGGACAGTCTATAGCAATCAGCCCCAGCATTTT
few	TRBV6-1	TRBJ2-6	TRBD1	CASTRSGQGAGGANVLTF	TGTGCCAGCACCCGCTCGGGACAGGGGGCGGGGGGGGCCAACGTCCTGACTTTC
few	TRBV4-2	TRBJ1-2	TRBD1	CASSQRGRAYGYTF	TGTGCCAGCAGCCAAAGGGGGCGCGCCTATGGCTACACCTTC
few	TRBV2	TRBJ2-6	-	CASSNRDKANVLTF	TGTGCCAGCAGTAACCGGGACAAAGCCAACGTCCTGACTTTC
many	TRBV20-1	TRBJ2-7	TRBD1	CSARARWDRGYEQYF	TGCAGTGCTAGAGCAAGGTGGGACAGGGGCTACGAGCAGTACTTC
many	TRBV11-2	TRBJ2-7	TRBD2	CASSPLRGRAWEQYF	TGTGCCAGCAGCCCCCTTCGGGGGAGGGCATGGGAGCAGTACTTC
-	TRBV25-1	TRBJ2-2	-	CASKRSHTGELFF	TGTGCCAGCAAGCGTTCCCACACCGGGGAGCTGTTTTTT
many	TRBV12-3/TRBV12-4	TRBJ1-1	TRBD1	CASSLRGPDTEAFF	TGTGCCAGCAGTTTGAGGGGGCCGGACACTGAAGCTTTCTTT
many	TRBV20-1	TRBJ2-3	-	CSAGGGSRTADTQYF	TGCAGTGCTGGGGGTGGGAGCCGCACAGCAGATACGCAGTATTTT
many	TRBV20-1	TRBJ2-5	TRBD2	CSAKAGGTSGKTQYF	TGCAGTGCTAAGGCCGGAGGGACTAGCGGGAAGACCCAGTACTTC